The following is a T cell receptor (beta chain) sequence with its context. This clone has only one observation. Its antigen remains unidentified. No much larger clone is present one base from it, and per-base qualities are unavailable. This entry belongs to a study of blood T cell repertoires in COVID-19 (dated by TCRdb to between 2020 and 2021). General notes on the study: Samples from collaborators originated in the United States, Italy and Spain and spanned both the acute and convalescent phases of COVID-19. The material from the prospective study consisted of cDNA or gDNA derived from T cells, B-cell-depleted T cells, or PBMCs. Deeply sampled blood TCRbeta repertoires from subjects exposed to, actively infected with, or recovered from COVID-19 were included in the dataset. The repertoires were released in a freely available public database intended as a resource for research on the immune response to SARS-CoV-2. Samples were obtained from the ongoing ImmuneRACE study (first 160 participants) and from over a thousand subjects provided by 6 global collaborators. Nearly every sample came with metadata listing a de-identified subject ID, COVID-19 status, age in years and sex. Where HLA class I and class II types were available, the types were taken from metadata supplied by the sample provider, not from assay-based typing.

Paper-wide results and their limitations: The amount of clinical and demographic metadata varied by source and participant and was provided uncurated.

TCRbeta CDR3 regions were amplified from genomic DNA using the immunoSEQ Assay, a bias-controlled multiplex PCR. In the source study's methods: The number of nucleated cells in each sample was estimated by amplification of reference gene primers within the assay. To quantify the absolute abundance of each unique TCRbeta CDR3 rearrangement, sequence reads were collapsed and filtered. For each sample, productive Simpson clonality was calculated as the square root of Simpson's diversity index over productive rearrangements. Held by TCRdb, this immuneACCESS table contains in-frame sequences only and omits some clones. Under half of the omission traces to an unresolved V gene where checked; the cause of the rest is unknown. V, J and clone size derive from that table, while D and trimming were established from the DNA sequence. The sample table records a few hundred thousand clones; 75% to 90% of these occur just once. The ten largest clonotypes hold just over 7% of the sample.

V lost 4 bases and J lost 0 bases; the stretch between them is 16 bases long. Measured from the cysteine to the phenylalanine, the CDR3 is 17 residues long. Here the CDR3 DNA is all that survives: 51 bases in frame from base 1. CDR1 and CDR2 were assigned from the germline V gene as KGHSH and LQKENI. One collaborating source in Seattle enrolled patients during active infection and followed them longitudinally through the course of disease. The collaborating institutions used their own protocols to collect whole blood in K2EDTA tubes. For TCRbeta analysis, collaborator samples were shipped as frozen whole blood, as isolated PBMCs, or as DNA extracted from either sample type.

The source material was peripheral blood. The TCR originated in a woman aged 60-70 years with COVID-19, enrolled during active disease. The V and J genes are TRBV18 and TRBJ1-3; a confident D gene designation cannot be given. The sequenced DNA: TGTGCCAGCTCACTACTAAGCTCCGAGTCCTCTGGAAACACCATATATTTT. Its protein reads: CASSLLSSESSGNTIYF.